This TCR beta chain was obtained from a study of blood T cell repertoires in COVID-19. Study background: Samples came from the United States, Italy and Spain, spanning acute and convalescent COVID-19. PBMCs, B-cell-depleted T cells, or T cells provided the cDNA or gDNA that made up the material.

J lost 4 bases, V lost 3 bases, and 6 bases had no gene match. The CDR3 totals 15 residues. Germline CDR1 SGHVS, CDR2 FQNEAQ. The study recruited people aged 18 to 89 years across around 24 US areas. Original methodology: Using reference gene primer amplification, nucleated cell counts were estimated. The table came from immunoSEQ multiplex PCR; TCRdb's copy has only in-frame clones and leaves some out. V and J calls and clone size are given by that table; D and trimming were obtained from the DNA. The profile shows about 480,000 clones, nearly 90% of them singletons. The TCR originated in a woman aged 18-29 years with acute COVID-19. Sequencing was performed on PBMCs or T cells enriched from blood (not recorded which). The chain employs TRBV7-8 and TRBJ2-1; 7 bases map to TRBD2. CDR3 DNA: TGTGCCAGCAGCTTTGGTCGGGGGGAATACAATGAGCAGTTCTTC. It encodes CASSFGRGEYNEQFF.